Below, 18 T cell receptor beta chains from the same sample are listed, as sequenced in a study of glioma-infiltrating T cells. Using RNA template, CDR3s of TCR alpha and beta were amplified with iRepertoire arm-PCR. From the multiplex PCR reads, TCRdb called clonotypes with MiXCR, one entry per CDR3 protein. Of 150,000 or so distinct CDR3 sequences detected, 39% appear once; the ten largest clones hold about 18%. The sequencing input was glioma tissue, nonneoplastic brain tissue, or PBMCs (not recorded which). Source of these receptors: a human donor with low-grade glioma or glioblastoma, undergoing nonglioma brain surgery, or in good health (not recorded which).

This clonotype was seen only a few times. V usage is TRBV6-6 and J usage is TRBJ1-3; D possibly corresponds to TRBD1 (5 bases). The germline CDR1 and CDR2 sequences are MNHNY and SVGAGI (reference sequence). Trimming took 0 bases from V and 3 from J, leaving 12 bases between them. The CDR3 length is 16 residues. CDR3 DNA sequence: TGTGCCAGCAGTTACTCGGGGCGTACACTTGGAAACACCATATATTTT. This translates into CASSYSGRTLGNTIYF.

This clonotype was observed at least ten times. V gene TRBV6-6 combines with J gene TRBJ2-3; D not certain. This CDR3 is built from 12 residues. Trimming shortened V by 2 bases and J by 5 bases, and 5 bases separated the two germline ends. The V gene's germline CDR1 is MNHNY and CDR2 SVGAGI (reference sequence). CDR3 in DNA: TGTGCCAGCAGTTACGGAAGAGATACGCAGTATTTT. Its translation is CASSYGRDTQYF.

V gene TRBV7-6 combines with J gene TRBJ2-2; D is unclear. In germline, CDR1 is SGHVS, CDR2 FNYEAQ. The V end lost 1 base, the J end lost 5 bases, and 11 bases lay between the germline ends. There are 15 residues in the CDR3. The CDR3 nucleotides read TGTGCCAGCAGCTTAGTCCCGCAGAAGACCGGGGAGCTGTTTTTT. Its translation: CASSLVPQKTGELFF.

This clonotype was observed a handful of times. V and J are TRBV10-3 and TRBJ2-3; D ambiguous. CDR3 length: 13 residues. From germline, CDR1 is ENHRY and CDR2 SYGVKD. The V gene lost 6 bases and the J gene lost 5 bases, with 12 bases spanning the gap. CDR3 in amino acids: CAISPPLEDTQYF. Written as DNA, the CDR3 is TGTGCCATCAGCCCCCCCCTGGAAGATACGCAGTATTTT.

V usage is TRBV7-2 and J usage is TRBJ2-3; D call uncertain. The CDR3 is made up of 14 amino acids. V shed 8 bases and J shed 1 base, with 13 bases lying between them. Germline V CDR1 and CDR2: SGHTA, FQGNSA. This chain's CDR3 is CASSAFAGTDTQYF. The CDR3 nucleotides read TGTGCCAGCTCAGCTTTCGCGGGCACAGATACGCAGTATTTT.

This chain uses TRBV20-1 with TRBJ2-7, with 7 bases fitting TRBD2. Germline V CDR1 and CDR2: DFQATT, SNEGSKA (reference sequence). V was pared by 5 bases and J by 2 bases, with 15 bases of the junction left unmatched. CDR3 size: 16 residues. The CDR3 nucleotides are TGCAGTGCTGGAGGAGGACTAGTGCGGGGAACCTACGAGCAGTACTTC. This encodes CSAGGGLVRGTYEQYF.

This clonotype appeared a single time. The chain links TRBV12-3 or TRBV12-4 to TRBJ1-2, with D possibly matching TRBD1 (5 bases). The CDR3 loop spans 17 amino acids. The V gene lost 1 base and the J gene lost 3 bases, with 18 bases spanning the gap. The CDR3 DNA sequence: TGTGCCAGCAGTTTAGAATCAGGGATTGACGTATACTATGGCTACACCTTC. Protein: CASSLESGIDVYYGYTF.

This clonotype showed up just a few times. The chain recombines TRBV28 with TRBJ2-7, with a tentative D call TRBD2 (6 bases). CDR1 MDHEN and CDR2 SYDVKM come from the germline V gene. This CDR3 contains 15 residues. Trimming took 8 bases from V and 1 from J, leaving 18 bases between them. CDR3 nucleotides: TGTGCCAGCCCGCCCCCGGGACTCCTATCCTACGAGCAGTACTTC. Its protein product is CASPPPGLLSYEQYF.

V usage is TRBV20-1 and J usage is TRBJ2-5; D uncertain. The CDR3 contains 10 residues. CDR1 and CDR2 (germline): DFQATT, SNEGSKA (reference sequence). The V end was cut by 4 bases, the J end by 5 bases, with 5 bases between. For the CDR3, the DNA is TGCAGTGCTACGGTTGAGACCCAGTACTTC. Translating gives CSATVETQYF.

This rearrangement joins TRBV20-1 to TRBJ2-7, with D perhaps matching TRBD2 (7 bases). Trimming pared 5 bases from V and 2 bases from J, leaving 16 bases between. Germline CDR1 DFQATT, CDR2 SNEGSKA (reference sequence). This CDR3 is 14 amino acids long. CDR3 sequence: CSAGGFGGTYEQYF. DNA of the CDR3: TGCAGTGCTGGGGGCTTCGGGGGGACCTACGAGCAGTACTTC.

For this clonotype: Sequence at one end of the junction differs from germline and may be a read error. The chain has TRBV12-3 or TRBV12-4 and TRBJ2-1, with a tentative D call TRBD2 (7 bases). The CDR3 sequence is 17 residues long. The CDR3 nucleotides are TGTGGCAGCAGTTTAGGGGGGAGGGCGACATACCTTAGTGAGCAGTTCTTC. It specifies CGSSLGGRATYLSEQFF.

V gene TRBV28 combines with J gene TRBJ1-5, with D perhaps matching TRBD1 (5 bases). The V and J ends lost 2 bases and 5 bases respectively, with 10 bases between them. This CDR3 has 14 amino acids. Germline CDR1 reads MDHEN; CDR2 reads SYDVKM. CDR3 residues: CASSLVQGHQPQHF. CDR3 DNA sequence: TGTGCCAGCAGTTTAGTCCAGGGTCATCAGCCCCAGCATTTT.

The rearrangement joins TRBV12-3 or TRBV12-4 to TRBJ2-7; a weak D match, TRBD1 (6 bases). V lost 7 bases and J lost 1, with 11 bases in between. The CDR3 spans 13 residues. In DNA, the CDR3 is TGTGCCAGCACACGGGACACTTCCTACGAGCAGTACTTC. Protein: CASTRDTSYEQYF.

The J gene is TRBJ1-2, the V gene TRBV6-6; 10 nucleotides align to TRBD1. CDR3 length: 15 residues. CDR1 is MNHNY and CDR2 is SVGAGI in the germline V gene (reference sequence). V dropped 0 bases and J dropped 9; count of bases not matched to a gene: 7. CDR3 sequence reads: CASSYSEGQGSRYTF. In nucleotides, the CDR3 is TGTGCCAGCAGTTACTCAGAGGGACAGGGGTCTCGCTACACCTTC.

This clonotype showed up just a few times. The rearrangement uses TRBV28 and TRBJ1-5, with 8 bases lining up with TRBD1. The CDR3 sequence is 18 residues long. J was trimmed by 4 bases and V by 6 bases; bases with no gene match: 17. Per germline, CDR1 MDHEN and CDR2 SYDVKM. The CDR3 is CASSRRRTGMISNQPQHF. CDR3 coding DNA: TGTGCCAGCAGCAGACGACGGACAGGGATGATAAGTAATCAGCCCCAGCATTTT.

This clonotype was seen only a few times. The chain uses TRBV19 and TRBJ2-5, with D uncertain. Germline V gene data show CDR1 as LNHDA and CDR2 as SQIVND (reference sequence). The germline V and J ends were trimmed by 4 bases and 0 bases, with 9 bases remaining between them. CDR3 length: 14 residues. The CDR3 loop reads CASSRRHYQETQYF. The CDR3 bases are TGTGCCAGTAGTAGGCGGCACTACCAAGAGACCCAGTACTTC.

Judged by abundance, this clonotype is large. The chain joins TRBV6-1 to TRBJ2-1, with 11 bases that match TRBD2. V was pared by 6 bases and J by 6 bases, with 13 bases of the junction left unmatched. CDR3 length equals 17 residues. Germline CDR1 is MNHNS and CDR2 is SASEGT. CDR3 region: CASSYGTSGIPSNEQFF. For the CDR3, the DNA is TGTGCCAGCAGCTATGGGACTAGCGGCATACCATCCAATGAGCAGTTCTTC.

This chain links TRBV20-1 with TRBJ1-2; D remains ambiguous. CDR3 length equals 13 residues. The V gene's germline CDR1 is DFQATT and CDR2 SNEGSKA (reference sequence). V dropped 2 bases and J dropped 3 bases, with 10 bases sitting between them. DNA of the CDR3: TGCAGTGCTAGACCCAGCCTTCACTATGGCTACACCTTC. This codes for CSARPSLHYGYTF.